What follows are 3 T cell receptor beta chains derived from one specimen sequenced in a study of chemoradiotherapy in HPV16-positive cancers. The assay was immunoSEQ multiplex PCR, and TCRdb's table has in-frame clones only and misses some. The sample consists of around 1,100 clones, around 90% of them appearing once. This material consisted of tumor tissue, taken from a patient who underwent chemoradiotherapy. These receptors were collected from a human donor with HPV-associated anogenital cancer.

This chain joins TRBV9 and TRBJ2-7, with 8 bases that match TRBD2. CDR1 and CDR2 (germline): SGDLS, YYNGEE. V was pared by 6 bases and J by 2 bases, with 7 bases of the junction left unmatched. This CDR3 contains 14 residues. This CDR3 reads CASTPKGLAYEQYF. For the CDR3, the DNA is TGTGCCAGCACTCCCAAGGGACTAGCCTACGAGCAGTACTTC.

The V and J genes are TRBV4-2 and TRBJ2-1; 13 bases line up with TRBD2. CDR3 size: 15 residues. V lost 1 base and J lost 8; bases outside the gene matches: 2. Per the germline V gene, CDR1 is LGHNA and CDR2 is YNFKEQ. CDR3 residues: CASSQATSGGHEQFF. The CDR3 bases are TGTGCCAGCAGCCAAGCGACTAGCGGGGGGCATGAGCAGTTCTTC.

V usage is TRBV7-9 and J usage is TRBJ1-1; possible D gene TRBD1, 5 bases. Germline CDR1 reads SEHNR; CDR2 reads FQNEAQ (reference sequence). The CDR3 totals 14 residues. V dropped 0 bases and J dropped 1 base, with 6 bases sitting between them. CDR3 sequence: CASSLAGGNTEAFF. The CDR3 coding sequence is TGTGCCAGCAGCTTAGCGGGGGGGAACACTGAAGCTTTCTTT.